These T cell receptor beta chains were read from a single sample in a study of T cells in Graves' hyperthyroidism and ophthalmopathy. MiXCR, run by TCRdb on the multiplex PCR reads, gives a single entry per CDR3 protein. The profile shows about 840,000 distinct CDR3 sequences, roughly 37% of them singletons. Sequencing was done on a sample of blood. These receptor sequences come from a man younger than 35 with Graves' hyperthyroidism. The CDR3 runs from the conserved cysteine through the conserved F or W. D genes are given only for firm matches. Some rows have no size entry. The others give once, few or many, or a class for an expanded clone.

J,D,V,size,length,DNA,CDR3
TRBJ1-1,NA,TRBV29-1,many,14,TGCAGCGTCACACCCGGGCTAGAAAGGGCTGAAGCTTTCTTT,CSVTPGLERAEAFF
TRBJ1-1,TRBD1,TRBV6-5,few,15,TGTGCCAGCAGTTACTCGGGGGACAGGAACACTGAAGCTTTCTTT,CASSYSGDRNTEAFF
TRBJ2-6,NA,TRBV29-1,many,16,TGCAGCGTTGGAGACAGTTTCCTTCCAGGGGCCAACGTCCTGACTTTC,CSVGDSFLPGANVLTF
TRBJ2-7,NA,TRBV25-1,many,14,TGTGCCAGCGCTGAGGACGGACCTACCTACGAGCAGTACTTC,CASAEDGPTYEQYF
TRBJ1-1,NA,TRBV5-6,few,15,TGTGCCAGCAGCCCCACTCCAGGGGTGAACACTGAAGCTTTCTTT,CASSPTPGVNTEAFF
TRBJ2-7,NA,TRBV6-5,many,12,TGTGCCAGCAGCCAAGGGGTCTACGAGCAGTACTTC,CASSQGVYEQYF
TRBJ1-1,TRBD1,TRBV14,few,14,TGTGCCAGCAGCCAAGACAGGGGGCCCACTGAAGCTTTCTTT,CASSQDRGPTEAFF
TRBJ2-7,NA,TRBV5-1,few,14,TGCGCCAGCAGCCAATTCACAGGGTCCTACGAGCAGTACTTC,CASSQFTGSYEQYF
TRBJ2-2,NA,TRBV10-2,many,13,TGCGCCAGCAGTGACGGGGGCACCGGGGAGCTGTTTTTT,CASSDGGTGELFF
TRBJ1-4,NA,TRBV5-1,NA,13,TGCGCCAGCAGCGAGACTAGCGGGGAAAAACTGTTTTTT,CASSETSGEKLFF